This TCR beta chain was found in a study of shared T cell receptors in the human thymus. Data came from immunoSEQ multiplex PCR; TCRdb stores just in-frame clones and leaves some out. The table lists over 650,000 clones, more than 70% of them singletons. Trimming shortened V by 6 bases and J by 5 bases, and 16 bases separated the two germline ends. Germline-derived CDR1 and CDR2 are MNHEY and SMNVEV (reference sequence). There are 14 residues in the CDR3. This same sample was also part of a study on human thymus T cells. From that report: Healthy Finnish infants undergoing corrective surgery for congenital heart defects provided the donor material. Thymus pieces cut out during corrective heart surgery were the tissue that was used. Among thymic and blood repertoires, usage of V and J genes appeared biased. Related research has reported that thymic repertoires overlap highly among unrelated individuals.

Sequencing was performed on thymocytes. V usage is TRBV27 and J usage is TRBJ1-1; D not resolved. The clonotype was recovered from a boy younger than two with a congenital heart defect. The CDR3 protein is CASRSLAPGTEAFF. The CDR3 DNA reads TGTGCCAGCAGAAGCCTTGCCCCGGGGACTGAAGCTTTCTTT.